A selection of T cell receptor beta chains follows, all from one sample in a study of T cell changes during pregnancy in multiple sclerosis. TCRdb's copy holds only in-frame clones and misses some; the assay was immunoSEQ multiplex PCR. The sample lists 65,000 to 90,000 clones; roughly nine tenths were seen once. Source: peripheral blood, taken in the first trimester of pregnancy. These receptors originate from a female donor with multiple sclerosis, enrolled in a pregnancy study. The CDR3 runs from the conserved cysteine through the conserved F or W. The order of the fields is D gene, clone size, J gene, V gene, CDR3 protein, CDR3 DNA. The D gene is left open where the match is weak. A clone size is listed for some rows: how often the clone was seen (once, few, many), or a class if it is expanded.

D gene: -; clone size: -; J gene: TRBJ1-1; V gene: TRBV27; CDR3 protein: CASSLKQVNTEAFF; CDR3 DNA: TGTGCCAGCAGTTTAAAACAGGTGAACACTGAAGCTTTCTTT
D gene: -; clone size: -; J gene: TRBJ2-3; V gene: TRBV10-3; CDR3 protein: CAISDGTSTDTQYF; CDR3 DNA: TGTGCCATCAGTGACGGGACTAGCACAGATACGCAGTATTTT
D gene: TRBD1; clone size: once; J gene: TRBJ2-7; V gene: TRBV15; CDR3 protein: CATNARDRSYEQYF; CDR3 DNA: TGTGCCACCAACGCGAGGGACAGGAGCTACGAGCAGTACTTC
D gene: -; clone size: -; J gene: TRBJ1-1; V gene: TRBV6-6; CDR3 protein: CASLWGPNTEAFF; CDR3 DNA: TGTGCCAGCTTATGGGGCCCGAACACTGAAGCTTTCTTT
D gene: -; clone size: -; J gene: TRBJ2-5; V gene: TRBV7-9; CDR3 protein: CASSLGAVETQYF; CDR3 DNA: TGTGCCAGCAGCTTGGGGGCTGTAGAGACCCAGTACTTC
D gene: -; clone size: -; J gene: TRBJ2-5; V gene: TRBV29-1; CDR3 protein: CSVLGTQETQYF; CDR3 DNA: TGCAGCGTTTTGGGGACACAAGAGACCCAGTACTTC
D gene: -; clone size: -; J gene: TRBJ1-1; V gene: TRBV6-5; CDR3 protein: CASSYSTISGTEAFF; CDR3 DNA: TGTGCCAGCAGTTACTCGACAATCTCCGGCACTGAAGCTTTCTTT
D gene: -; clone size: -; J gene: TRBJ2-7; V gene: TRBV6-5; CDR3 protein: CASSYDASYEQYF; CDR3 DNA: TGTGCCAGCAGTTACGACGCTAGCTACGAGCAGTACTTC
D gene: TRBD1; clone size: -; J gene: TRBJ2-7; V gene: TRBV7-8; CDR3 protein: CASSLIGQGLGEQYF; CDR3 DNA: TGTGCCAGCAGCCTTATTGGACAGGGATTAGGAGAGCAGTACTTC
D gene: TRBD2; clone size: -; J gene: TRBJ2-1; V gene: TRBV13; CDR3 protein: CASNLGGSGGASYNEQFF; CDR3 DNA: TGTGCCAGCAACTTAGGGGGTAGCGGGGGGGCATCTTACAATGAGCAGTTCTTC
D gene: -; clone size: -; J gene: TRBJ2-1; V gene: TRBV20-1; CDR3 protein: CSARNNNEQFF; CDR3 DNA: TGCAGTGCTAGAAACAACAATGAGCAGTTCTTC
D gene: TRBD2; clone size: -; J gene: TRBJ2-1; V gene: TRBV28; CDR3 protein: CASSLIGGGLAENEQFF; CDR3 DNA: TGTGCCAGCAGTTTAATTGGCGGGGGACTAGCGGAAAATGAGCAGTTCTTC
D gene: -; clone size: -; J gene: TRBJ2-2; V gene: TRBV5-8; CDR3 protein: CASSTTVTGELFF; CDR3 DNA: TGTGCCAGCAGCACGACAGTCACCGGGGAGCTGTTTTTT
D gene: -; clone size: -; J gene: TRBJ2-2; V gene: TRBV6-5; CDR3 protein: CASSYSLLGELFF; CDR3 DNA: TGTGCCAGCAGTTACTCTTTGCTAGGGGAGCTGTTTTTT
D gene: TRBD1; clone size: few; J gene: TRBJ1-1; V gene: TRBV7-2; CDR3 protein: CASSFTPGGTEAFF; CDR3 DNA: TGTGCCAGCAGCTTCACCCCAGGGGGAACTGAAGCTTTCTTT
D gene: TRBD2; clone size: few; J gene: TRBJ2-3; V gene: TRBV9; CDR3 protein: CASSGASGSIGPDTQYF; CDR3 DNA: TGTGCCAGCAGCGGAGCTAGCGGGAGTATTGGTCCAGATACGCAGTATTTT
D gene: TRBD1; clone size: -; J gene: TRBJ2-7; V gene: TRBV6-5; CDR3 protein: CASSLGTGGKRQYF; CDR3 DNA: TGTGCCAGCAGTTTAGGGACAGGGGGCAAAAGGCAGTACTTC
D gene: -; clone size: -; J gene: TRBJ2-7; V gene: TRBV14; CDR3 protein: CASSHSPYEQYF; CDR3 DNA: TGTGCCAGCAGCCACTCCCCCTACGAGCAGTACTTC
D gene: TRBD2; clone size: -; J gene: TRBJ2-7; V gene: TRBV5-1; CDR3 protein: CASRFLAGGLSYEQYF; CDR3 DNA: TGCGCCAGCAGATTTCTAGCGGGAGGGCTGTCCTACGAGCAGTACTTC
D gene: -; clone size: -; J gene: TRBJ1-4; V gene: TRBV5-4; CDR3 protein: CASSSPNEKLFF; CDR3 DNA: TGTGCCAGCTCCTCCCCTAATGAAAAACTGTTTTTT
D gene: -; clone size: -; J gene: TRBJ2-1; V gene: TRBV2; CDR3 protein: CASSDSGTSYNEQFF; CDR3 DNA: TGTGCCAGCAGTGATAGTGGGACAAGCTACAATGAGCAGTTCTTC
D gene: -; clone size: -; J gene: TRBJ2-3; V gene: TRBV11-3; CDR3 protein: CASSGGTDTQYF; CDR3 DNA: TGTGCCAGCAGCGGAGGCACAGATACGCAGTATTTT
D gene: TRBD2; clone size: -; J gene: TRBJ2-1; V gene: TRBV18; CDR3 protein: CASSPPGSSGRASEQFF; CDR3 DNA: TGTGCCAGCTCACCACCTGGGTCTAGCGGGAGGGCCAGTGAGCAGTTCTTC
D gene: TRBD1; clone size: -; J gene: TRBJ2-6; V gene: TRBV19; CDR3 protein: CASSGTGGVGANVLTF; CDR3 DNA: TGTGCCAGTTCCGGGACAGGGGGCGTTGGGGCCAACGTCCTGACTTTC
D gene: -; clone size: -; J gene: TRBJ2-6; V gene: TRBV9; CDR3 protein: CASSVGLGANVLTF; CDR3 DNA: TGTGCCAGCAGCGTGGGGCTCGGGGCCAACGTCCTGACTTTC
D gene: -; clone size: -; J gene: TRBJ2-3; V gene: TRBV19; CDR3 protein: CASSPDSSFGDTQYF; CDR3 DNA: TGTGCCAGTAGTCCAGACTCCTCTTTTGGGGATACGCAGTATTTT